This TCR beta chain was recovered during a study of T cell responses to AZD1222 COVID-19 vaccine. Study results and limitations: The CD4 TCRs associated with vaccination extended across spike and predominated at 160-218 and 743-854.

About this clone: As yet, its antigen is unknown.

Using immunoSEQ multiplex PCR, the repertoire was profiled, and TCRdb retains in-frame clones only, with some absent. Of approximately 200,000 clones in the sample, 80% to 95% were seen once. Germline CDR1 is ENHRY and CDR2 is SYGVKD. V trimming: 2 bases; J trimming: 2 bases; junction bases outside the gene matches: 8. The CDR3 extends over 16 amino acids. The chain is built from TRBV10-3 and TRBJ1-2; 7 positions match TRBD1. The specimen was peripheral blood, collected 28 days after the second AZD1222 dose. The receptor was derived from an adult who received the AZD1222 COVID-19 vaccine. This chain's CDR3 is CAISELPSGQNYGYTF. CDR3 nucleotides: TGTGCCATCAGTGAGCTCCCTTCGGGACAGAACTATGGCTACACCTTC.